Each of the 23 T cell receptor beta chains below was sequenced from the same sample in a study of OX40 agonist ivuxolimab in advanced cancers. Repertoires were generated with immunoSEQ multiplex PCR, while TCRdb's copy carries only in-frame clones and drops some. The table has some 95,000 clones, roughly 87% seen once. The starting material was CD4+ or CD8+ T cells sorted from blood, obtained in a trial of the OX40 agonist ivuxolimab. All receptors come from an adult with an advanced solid tumor such as melanoma, head and neck, liver or kidney cancer.

This clone was seen a handful of times. This sequence joins TRBV5-4 and TRBJ1-1; D gene unclear. Trimming removed 0 bases from V and 0 bases from J, with 9 bases in between. Per the germline V gene, CDR1 is SGHNT and CDR2 is YYREEE (reference sequence). This CDR3 is built from 15 residues. The CDR3 loop reads CASSLAMQLNTEAFF. For the CDR3, the DNA is TGTGCCAGCAGCTTGGCCATGCAGTTGAACACTGAAGCTTTCTTT.

This chain connects TRBV9 to TRBJ1-1, with D maybe TRBD1 (6 bases). Germline values: CDR1 SGDLS, CDR2 YYNGEE. This CDR3 has 14 residues. V was trimmed by 8 bases and J by 3 bases, leaving 17 bases between them. The CDR3 protein is CARPRDTSYTEAFF. The CDR3 region has the DNA TGTGCCAGACCCCGGGACACCAGCTACACTGAAGCTTTCTTT.

The J gene is TRBJ2-2, the V gene TRBV5-1; tentatively, D is TRBD2 (5 bases). The CDR3 has 15 residues. V was pared by 4 bases and J by 4 bases, with 14 bases between. The germline V gene encodes CDR1 SGHRS and CDR2 YFSETQ. The CDR3 loop reads CASSPAGGGTGELFF. In DNA form, the CDR3 reads TGCGCCAGCAGCCCAGCAGGTGGAGGCACCGGGGAGCTGTTTTTT.

Only a few counts were recorded for this clone. Written as DNA, the CDR3 is TGTGCCAGCACCTCAGCCGGACCCCTCCACTTT. It encodes CASTSAGPLHF. J is TRBJ1-6 and V is TRBV11-2; D call uncertain. The V end lost 7 bases, the J end lost 12 bases, and 10 bases lay between the germline ends. The CDR3 runs 11 residues. Germline V lookup: CDR1 SGHAT, CDR2 FQNNGV. The whole variable domain, filled in from reference TRBV11-2 and TRBJ1-6, reads EAGVAQSPRYKIIEKRQSVAFWCNPISGHATLYWYQQILGQGPKLLIQFQNNGVVDDSQLPKDRFSAERLKGVDSTLKIQPAKLEDSAVYLCASTSAGPLHFGNGTRLTVT.

The count of this clone is one. V and J are TRBV19 and TRBJ2-7; maybe TRBD2 (5 bases). Germline CDR1 and CDR2: LNHDA and SQIVND (reference sequence). CDR3 length: 14 residues. The V end was cut by 5 bases, the J end by 7 bases, with 18 bases between. The CDR3 nucleotides are TGTGCCAGTAGTGTTTTCGGTTGGGAGTCAGAGCAGTACTTC. Its protein is CASSVFGWESEQYF. Filled out from reference TRBV19 and TRBJ2-7, the complete variable domain reads DGGITQSPKYLFRKEGQNVTLSCEQNLNHDAMYWYRQDPGQGLRLIYYSQIVNDFQKGDIAEGYSVSREKKESFPLTVTSAQKNPTAFYLCASSVFGWESEQYFGPGTRLTVT.

The chain carries TRBV10-3 and TRBJ2-4; D tentatively reads TRBD1 or TRBD2 (6 bases each). The V end was cut by 3 bases, the J end by 0 bases, with 15 bases between. Germline CDR1 ENHRY, CDR2 SYGVKD. The CDR3 consists of 17 residues. CDR3 protein: CAISEGEGGAAKNIQYF. The CDR3 nucleotides are TGTGCCATCAGTGAAGGCGAGGGGGGCGCAGCCAAAAACATTCAGTACTTC.

The chain carries TRBV5-1 and TRBJ1-1, with a weak D call TRBD1 (5 bases). Deletions cut 4 bases from V and 2 bases from J, with 9 bases between. The germline CDR1 and CDR2 sequences are SGHRS and YFSETQ. The CDR3 sequence is 13 residues long. The CDR3 loop is CASSATENTEAFF. DNA for the CDR3: TGCGCCAGCAGCGCGACAGAAAACACTGAAGCTTTCTTT.

The chain combines TRBV6-5 with TRBJ1-1, with D perhaps TRBD1 (5 bases). CDR1 is MNHEY, CDR2 SVGAGI, per germline. The CDR3 sequence is 12 residues long. The V end lost 8 bases, the J end lost 5 bases, and 12 bases lay between the germline ends. In nucleotides, the CDR3 is TGTGCCAGCCACGACAGATATACTGAAGCTTTCTTT. The encoded protein is CASHDRYTEAFF.

This rearrangement joins TRBV9 to TRBJ2-3; TRBD2 aligns across 7 bases. Looked up from germline, CDR1 is SGDLS and CDR2 is YYNGEE. The CDR3 length is 14 residues. The ends lost 3 bases at V and 2 bases at J; junction bases unmatched: 3. CDR3 bases: TGTGCCAGCAGCGCGGGGGGAATCACAGATACGCAGTATTTT. This sequence encodes CASSAGGITDTQYF.

This chain connects TRBV2 to TRBJ2-7, with 14 bases aligning to TRBD2. The length of the CDR3 is 16 residues. J lost 5 bases, V lost 6 bases, and 9 bases had no gene match. Germline CDR1 and CDR2: SNHLY and FYNNEI. The DNA for the CDR3 is TGTGCCAGCAGGCTTAGACTAGCGGGGGGGCCAAACGAGCAGTACTTC. Its translation: CASRLRLAGGPNEQYF.

The chain combines TRBV7-9 with TRBJ2-3; tentatively, D is TRBD1 (6 bases). Trimming shortened V by 5 bases and J by 2 bases, and 14 bases separated the two germline ends. CDR1 and CDR2 (germline): SEHNR, FQNEAQ (reference sequence). The CDR3 spans 15 residues. The CDR3 loop reads CASSPTVGATDTQYF. CDR3 nucleotide sequence: TGTGCCAGCAGCCCGACTGTGGGGGCCACAGATACGCAGTATTTT.

This chain joins TRBV6-5 and TRBJ2-5, with TRBD1 identical over 7 bases. Germline loops: CDR1 MNHEY, CDR2 SVGAGI. With 5 bases clipped from V and 3 bases from J, the junction kept 9 bases outside the gene matches. The CDR3 loop spans 15 amino acids. As DNA, the CDR3 is TGTGCCAGCAGTCCCGGGACAGATAGGGAAGAGACCCAGTACTTC. Amino acids: CASSPGTDREETQYF.

The J gene is TRBJ1-5, the V gene TRBV6-1; maybe TRBD1 (5 bases). The V and J ends lost 8 bases and 3 bases respectively, with 17 bases between them. The length of the CDR3 is 15 residues. Germline V gene sequence: CDR1 MNHNS, CDR2 SASEGT. As DNA, the CDR3 is TGTGCCAGCGCTACCGGGACCGCTGACAATCAGCCCCAGCATTTT. Amino acid sequence: CASATGTADNQPQHF.

The chain has TRBV9 and TRBJ1-1, with D maybe TRBD1 (5 bases). Per the germline V gene, CDR1 is SGDLS and CDR2 is YYNGEE. The V end was cut by 4 bases, the J end by 0 bases, with 16 bases between. This CDR3 region has 16 residues. The CDR3 loop is CASSSQVSLMNTEAFF. As DNA, the CDR3 is TGTGCCAGCAGCTCACAGGTATCCCTTATGAACACTGAAGCTTTCTTT.

The chain has TRBV19 and TRBJ1-2, with TRBD1 matching over 7 bases. The CDR3 has 17 amino acids. The germline V gene encodes CDR1 LNHDA and CDR2 SQIVND (reference sequence). With V trimmed by 3 bases and J by 1 base, 11 bases remained unmatched. The CDR3 spells CASSMSRWDSLNYGYTF. The CDR3 bases are TGTGCCAGTAGTATGTCCCGATGGGACAGCCTTAACTATGGCTACACCTTC.

J is TRBJ2-3 and V is TRBV11-2, with TRBD2 matching over 9 bases. This CDR3 comprises 16 residues. Germline assignment: CDR1 SGHAT and CDR2 FQNNGV. With 1 base clipped from V and 6 bases from J, the junction kept 8 bases outside the gene matches. The CDR3 DNA reads as TGTGCCAGCAGCTTAGTTGGCGGGGGGGCGGATGATACGCAGTATTTT. It specifies CASSLVGGGADDTQYF.

J is TRBJ1-5 and V is TRBV27, with TRBD1 as a possible D gene (5 bases). V lost 0 bases and J lost 5, with 5 bases in between. Germline V gives CDR1 MNHEY, CDR2 SMNVEV (reference sequence). The CDR3 totals 13 residues. CDR3 bases: TGTGCCAGCAGTTTATCGGGGGATCAGCCCCAGCATTTT. Its translation is CASSLSGDQPQHF.

The chain combines TRBV7-8 with TRBJ1-2, with unresolved D. The CDR3 is 14 amino acids. CDR1 and CDR2 (germline): SGHVS, FQNEAQ. Trimming took off 1 base at V and 4 bases at J, with 10 bases between the two ends. The DNA of the CDR3 is TGTGCCAGCAGCTTAGTGGGAATTTTCTATGGCTACACCTTC. Translating gives CASSLVGIFYGYTF. The entire variable domain, with the rest obtained from reference TRBV7-8 and TRBJ1-2, is as follows: GAGVSQSPRYKVAKRGQDVALRCDPISGHVSLFWYQQALGQGPEFLTYFQNEAQLDKSGLPSDRFFAERPEGSVSTLKIQRTQQEDSAVYLCASSLVGIFYGYTFGSGTRLTVV.

As concerns this clone: The sample carries other DNA sequences with the same CDR3. The V call is TRBV9, the J call TRBJ1-3, with D hard to call. CDR1 and CDR2 from the germline V gene are SGDLS and YYNGEE. The CDR3 is 15 amino acids. Trimming shortened V by 0 bases and J by 0 bases, and 7 bases separated the two germline ends. The CDR3, as DNA: TGTGCCAGCAGCGTAGAAGCGTCCTCTGGAAACACCATATATTTT. Residues: CASSVEASSGNTIYF.

The chain employs TRBV6-4 and TRBJ2-7, with a tentative D call TRBD2 (5 bases). Trimming removed 7 bases at V and 6 bases at J, with 13 bases between. The CDR3 covers 12 residues. The germline V gene has CDR1 MRHNA and CDR2 SNTAGT. CDR3 DNA: TGTGCCAGCACGATCTCCGGGGTCGAGCAGTACTTC. This encodes CASTISGVEQYF.

The rearrangement links TRBV5-1 to TRBJ1-3; no clear D. The CDR3 runs 15 residues. CDR1 is SGHRS and CDR2 is YFSETQ in the germline V gene. V was clipped by 1 base and J by 2 bases, with 10 bases between them. As DNA, the CDR3 is TGCGCCAGCAGCTTGCGATCGGATACTGGAAACACCATATATTTT. Amino acid sequence: CASSLRSDTGNTIYF.

This chain connects TRBV5-1 to TRBJ1-3; TRBD1 aligns across 12 bases. V shed 4 bases, J shed 6 bases, and the junction held 5 bases outside the gene matches. Germline V CDR1 and CDR2: SGHRS, YFSETQ. The CDR3 is made up of 15 amino acids. The CDR3 protein is CASSIGTGGENTIYF. The CDR3 DNA sequence: TGCGCCAGCAGCATCGGGACAGGGGGCGAAAACACCATATATTTT.

V usage is TRBV9 and J usage is TRBJ1-2, with TRBD1 as a possible D gene (5 bases). Germline V gene lookup returns CDR1 SGDLS and CDR2 YYNGEE. CDR3 length equals 13 residues. The V end was cut by 0 bases, the J end by 9 bases, with 12 bases between. The CDR3 sequence: CASSVGGGASYTF. The CDR3 DNA reads TGTGCCAGCAGCGTAGGAGGTGGGGCCAGCTACACCTTC.